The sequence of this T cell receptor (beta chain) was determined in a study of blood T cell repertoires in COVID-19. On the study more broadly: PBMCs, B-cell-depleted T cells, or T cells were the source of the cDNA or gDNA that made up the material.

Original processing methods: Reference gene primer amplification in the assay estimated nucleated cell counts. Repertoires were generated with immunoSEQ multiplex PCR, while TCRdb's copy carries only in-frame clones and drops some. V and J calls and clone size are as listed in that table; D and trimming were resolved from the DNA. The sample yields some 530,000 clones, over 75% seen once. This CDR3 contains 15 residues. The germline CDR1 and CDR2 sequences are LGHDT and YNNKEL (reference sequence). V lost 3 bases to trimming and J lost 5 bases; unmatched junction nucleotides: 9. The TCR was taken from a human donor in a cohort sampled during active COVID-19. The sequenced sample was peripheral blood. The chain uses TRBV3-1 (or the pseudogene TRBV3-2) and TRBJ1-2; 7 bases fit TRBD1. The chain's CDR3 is CASSHTGDTIYGYTF. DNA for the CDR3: TGTGCCAGCAGCCACACAGGGGACACGATATATGGCTACACCTTC.